A selection of T cell receptor beta chains follows, all from one sample in a study of cytomegalovirus exposure and HLA in healthy donors. Assay: immunoSEQ multiplex PCR; the TCRdb copy retains only in-frame clones and omits some. The table records 85,000 to 120,000 clones, around 68% of them present only once. The sample was PBMCs. The receptors were gathered from a human donor in good health. Both conserved end residues are part of each CDR3.

J gene: TRBJ2-3
V gene: TRBV5-6
CDR3 protein: CASSLARLPAGGSTDTQYF

J gene: TRBJ2-7
V gene: TRBV5-6
CDR3 protein: CASSGTTGVQYEQYF

J gene: TRBJ1-2
V gene: TRBV7-9
CDR3 protein: CASSLSTPGENYGYTF

J gene: TRBJ2-2
V gene: TRBV2
CDR3 protein: CASRGQGTGELFF

J gene: TRBJ2-6
V gene: TRBV18
CDR3 protein: CASSPIASTGGPVGANVLTF

J gene: TRBJ1-1
V gene: TRBV10-3
CDR3 protein: CATARDNTEAFF

J gene: TRBJ1-5
V gene: TRBV27
CDR3 protein: CASSLVGRAQPQHF

J gene: TRBJ2-3
V gene: TRBV28
CDR3 protein: CASRTSGRADTQYF

J gene: TRBJ1-1
V gene: TRBV19
CDR3 protein: CASKGVLQANTEAFF

J gene: TRBJ2-6
V gene: TRBV9
CDR3 protein: CASSVAGHGANVLTF

J gene: TRBJ2-6
V gene: TRBV5-1
CDR3 protein: CASSLRQGTGANVLTF

J gene: TRBJ1-6
V gene: TRBV28
CDR3 protein: CASSPKSLGQFNSPLHF

J gene: TRBJ2-7
V gene: TRBV5-4
CDR3 protein: CASSLQQGTYEQYF

J gene: TRBJ1-2
V gene: TRBV4-1
CDR3 protein: CASSQDWGEVYGYTF

J gene: TRBJ2-5
V gene: TRBV5-6
CDR3 protein: CASSFASGIQETQYF

J gene: TRBJ1-2
V gene: TRBV11-2
CDR3 protein: CASSLASRGYTF

J gene: TRBJ1-2
V gene: TRBV5-1
CDR3 protein: CASSLDRTGEDYTF

J gene: TRBJ2-1
V gene: TRBV25-1
CDR3 protein: CASKPSGAYNEQFF

J gene: TRBJ2-7
V gene: TRBV27
CDR3 protein: CASSLFATASYEQYF

J gene: TRBJ2-1
V gene: TRBV7-3
CDR3 protein: CASSLISAGQNEQFF

J gene: TRBJ1-4
V gene: TRBV2
CDR3 protein: CASRRQGASNEKLFF

J gene: TRBJ1-1
V gene: TRBV18
CDR3 protein: CASSPTTNQGATEAFF

J gene: TRBJ2-7
V gene: TRBV11-3
CDR3 protein: CASSLGTTLRDEQYF

J gene: TRBJ2-3
V gene: TRBV6-4
CDR3 protein: CASSESGTTDTQYF

J gene: TRBJ2-1
V gene: TRBV5-1
CDR3 protein: CASSLELARNEQFF

J gene: TRBJ1-1
V gene: TRBV2
CDR3 protein: CASRTDSKSSEAFF

J gene: TRBJ2-7
V gene: TRBV21-1
CDR3 protein: CASSKRRTGAYEQYF

J gene: TRBJ2-3
V gene: TRBV19
CDR3 protein: CASSPTHTDTQYF

J gene: TRBJ1-2
V gene: TRBV9
CDR3 protein: CASTNRDSDPSPTNNYGYTF

J gene: TRBJ2-3
V gene: TRBV6-6
CDR3 protein: CASRTGTSTDTQYF

J gene: TRBJ2-4
V gene: TRBV5-4
CDR3 protein: CASSLTSGRLIAKNIQYF

J gene: TRBJ1-5
V gene: TRBV28
CDR3 protein: CASSFHFPGGYNQPQHF

J gene: TRBJ1-2
V gene: TRBV5-4
CDR3 protein: CASSGANYGYTF

J gene: TRBJ1-5
V gene: TRBV4-1
CDR3 protein: CASSQGGGQQPQHF

J gene: TRBJ1-1
V gene: TRBV29-1
CDR3 protein: CSVEAARGLNGEAFF

J gene: TRBJ2-1
V gene: TRBV4-1
CDR3 protein: CASSLRTSEESYNEQFF

J gene: TRBJ1-5
V gene: TRBV5-6
CDR3 protein: CASSANRGLQPQHF

J gene: TRBJ2-5
V gene: TRBV27
CDR3 protein: CASKITSVGQETQYF

J gene: TRBJ1-3
V gene: TRBV27
CDR3 protein: CASSEYFPGNTIYF

J gene: TRBJ1-2
V gene: TRBV18
CDR3 protein: CASSLGQGAVGYTF

J gene: TRBJ1-6
V gene: TRBV6-6
CDR3 protein: CASSQTGRNSPLHF

J gene: TRBJ2-1
V gene: TRBV5-1
CDR3 protein: CASSLRGGERHNEQFF

J gene: TRBJ1-1
V gene: TRBV6-1
CDR3 protein: CASSETGYYTEAFF

J gene: TRBJ1-5
V gene: TRBV5-6
CDR3 protein: CASSLASNRGYQPQHF

J gene: TRBJ1-2
V gene: TRBV19
CDR3 protein: CASSIGRGAYGYTF

J gene: TRBJ2-7
V gene: TRBV28
CDR3 protein: CASSTPRGDRGLYEQYF